A single sample is the source of the 22 T cell receptor beta chains below, sequenced in a study of human T cells and chemical hapten exposure. Each CDR3 protein is one row after TCRdb ran MiXCR on the RACE reads. The sample lists approximately 320,000 distinct CDR3 sequences, around 5.5% occurring once. Time point: pre-sensitization, week 0. Treatment here: therapeutic diphenylcyclopropenone sensitization with weekly scalp DPC. The specimen comprised whole blood, sampled in connection with sensitization to the hapten diphenylcyclopropenone (DPC). These receptors were taken from a woman aged 18-29 years with alopecia areata. Some clones in this sample may be carry-over from other donors' samples.

This clonotype was seen a handful of times. V is TRBV28 and J is TRBJ2-3; weak D call: TRBD1 (5 bases). Per the germline V gene, CDR1 is MDHEN and CDR2 is SYDVKM. The CDR3 is 15 residues long. V lost 6 bases to trimming and J lost 5 bases, with 18 bases between them. The CDR3 nucleotides read TGTGCCAGCAGACCCAGTACAGGATCCGGAGATACGCAGTATTTT. Translating it yields CASRPSTGSGDTQYF.

At least ten counts were recorded for this clonotype. This chain links TRBV11-1 with TRBJ2-5, with D uncertain. Between the trimmed V and J ends, which lost 0 bases and 7 bases, there was a span of 3 bases. CDR3 length equals 11 residues. The germline CDR1 and CDR2 sequences are SGHAT and FQDESV (reference sequence). The CDR3 bases are TGTGCCAGCAGCTTAGCGGGGACCCAGTACTTC. Residues: CASSLAGTQYF.

In this sample, this clonotype turned up a few times. V gene TRBV6-5 combines with J gene TRBJ1-4, with TRBD1 matching 7 bases. Unmatched junction bases numbered 9, after V lost 2 bases and J lost 9 bases. The germline V gene encodes CDR1 MNHEY and CDR2 SVGAGI. The CDR3 totals 15 residues. The CDR3 region is CASSYTTGNFQKLFF. The CDR3 region has the DNA TGTGCCAGCAGTTACACGACAGGGAATTTTCAAAAACTGTTTTTT.

This rearrangement joins TRBV6-2 or TRBV6-3 to TRBJ1-2; tentative D call: TRBD1 (6 bases). V gave up 4 bases and J gave up 8 bases, with 17 bases separating them. The CDR3 extends over 14 amino acids. Germline V gene data show CDR1 as MNHEY and CDR2 as SVGEGT. The CDR3 DNA is TGTGCCAGCAGTTCTCGCGGACAGACTATAGGCTACACCTTC. Its translation: CASSSRGQTIGYTF.

Notes on this clonotype: A much larger clone sits a single nucleotide away, making a read error possible. J is TRBJ1-5 and V is TRBV18, with 8 bases lining up with TRBD1. This CDR3 is 15 amino acids long. Germline V gene lookup returns CDR1 KGHSH and CDR2 LQKENI. The CDR3 here is CASSPGQAYNLPQHF. The CDR3 nucleotides are TGTGCCAGCTCACCGGGACAGGCCTACAATCTGCCCCAGCATTTT.

This clonotype came up a few times. The chain joins TRBV24-1 to TRBJ2-4; 8 positions agree with TRBD1. Germline V gives CDR1 KGHDR, CDR2 SFDVKD. Losses at the gene ends were 7 bases for V and 9 bases for J; bases not matched to a gene: 7. The CDR3 contains 13 residues. CDR3 residues: CATSHGQGSIQYF. DNA for the CDR3: TGTGCCACCAGCCACGGACAGGGAAGCATTCAGTACTTC.

This clonotype has only a few counts. The chain's CDR3 is CASRTGQGAYTF. The CDR3 region has the DNA TGTGCCAGCAGAACCGGACAGGGGGCTTACACCTTC. The gene calls are TRBV12-3 or TRBV12-4 and TRBJ1-2; 11 nucleotides agree with TRBD1. CDR3 length equals 12 residues. V shed 6 bases, J shed 11 bases, and the junction held 5 bases outside the gene matches.

This clonotype came up many times. The chain joins TRBV29-1 to TRBJ2-7; TRBD1 aligns across 12 bases. Germline V gene data show CDR1 as SQVTM and CDR2 as ANQGSEA. Unmatched junction bases numbered 3, after V lost 6 bases and J lost 3 bases. The CDR3 covers 13 residues. CDR3 bases: TGCAGCGTGGGACAGGGGGCTGTCTACGAGCAGTACTTC. This codes for CSVGQGAVYEQYF.

This clonotype was seen only a few times. The V call is TRBV9, the J call TRBJ2-7; weak D call: TRBD1 (5 bases). CDR1 and CDR2 (germline): SGDLS, YYNGEE. The CDR3 is 16 amino acids. Between the trimmed V and J ends, which lost 0 bases and 2 bases, there was a span of 15 bases. As DNA, the CDR3 is TGTGCCAGCAGCGTAGCTCCGGCAGGGTCTGCCTACGAGCAGTACTTC. Amino acids: CASSVAPAGSAYEQYF.

The CDR3 DNA follows: TGTGCCAGCAGCCGAACCGGGACGTACTCTGGAAACACCATATATTTT. Translation gives CASSRTGTYSGNTIYF. The chain recombines TRBV12-3 or TRBV12-4 with TRBJ1-3, with D maybe TRBD1 (5 bases). This CDR3 has 16 amino acids. The ends were cut back, 6 bases at V and 0 bases at J, with 15 bases in the middle.

This clonotype has at least ten counts. The chain uses TRBV7-8 and TRBJ1-2; 7 nucleotides line up with TRBD1. CDR3 size: 15 residues. The germline gives CDR1 SGHVS, CDR2 FQNEAQ. V shed 2 bases and J 2 bases; nucleotides not matched to a gene: 5. Written as DNA, the CDR3 is TGTGCCAGCAGCTTACGCGTAGGGGGCAACTATGGCTACACCTTC. Amino acid sequence: CASSLRVGGNYGYTF.

The genes are TRBV10-3 and TRBJ2-2; D call uncertain. V was clipped by 7 bases and J by 0 bases, with 12 bases between them. CDR1 and CDR2 (germline): ENHRY, SYGVKD. There are 15 residues in the CDR3. The DNA of the CDR3 is TGTGCCATCACCCCCGTCGTAACGAACACCGGGGAGCTGTTTTTT. Translation: CAITPVVTNTGELFF.

This chain joins TRBV6-5 and TRBJ2-1; D is perhaps TRBD2 (5 bases). The CDR3 is made up of 16 amino acids. Germline CDR1 MNHEY, CDR2 SVGAGI. The V end was cut by 5 bases, the J end by 0 bases, with 14 bases between. This CDR3 reads CASSADFPSSYNEQFF. CDR3 nucleotide sequence: TGTGCCAGCAGTGCGGACTTCCCGAGCTCCTACAATGAGCAGTTCTTC.

V and J are TRBV24-1 and TRBJ2-3; D call uncertain. The germline gives CDR1 KGHDR, CDR2 SFDVKD. This CDR3 has 11 amino acids. Trimming shortened V by 4 bases and J by 8 bases, and 6 bases separated the two germline ends. CDR3 loop: CATSEGGTQYF. The CDR3 DNA follows: TGTGCCACCAGTGAAGGCGGTACGCAGTATTTT.

The gene calls are TRBV5-6 and TRBJ1-6, with TRBD1 matching 9 bases. CDR3 length: 15 residues. The germline V gene encodes CDR1 SGHDT and CDR2 YYEEEE. Trimming removed 3 bases from V and 5 bases from J; junction bases left unmatched: 3. CDR3 sequence reads: CASSWGTGNNSPLHF. CDR3 sequence (DNA): TGTGCCAGCAGCTGGGGGACAGGGAATAATTCACCCCTCCACTTT.

This chain links TRBV29-1 with TRBJ2-3; D perhaps matches TRBD1 (5 bases). Germline CDR1 and CDR2: SQVTM and ANQGSEA. The CDR3 sequence is 15 residues long. Deletions cut 0 bases from V and 6 bases from J, with 16 bases between. CDR3 DNA: TGCAGCGTTGAAGATCGGTCGGCAGGGAAGGATACGCAGTATTTT. Translated: CSVEDRSAGKDTQYF.

The V gene is TRBV12-3 or TRBV12-4, the J gene TRBJ1-4; 9 nucleotides match TRBD1. CDR3 length: 13 residues. Unmatched junction bases numbered 6, after V lost 4 bases and J lost 12 bases. The CDR3 bases are TGTGCCAGCAGTTCGGGGACAGGGCGGGAACTGTTTTTT. Amino acid sequence: CASSSGTGRELFF.

In this sample, this clonotype turned up many times. This rearrangement joins TRBV6-5 to TRBJ2-3; D is unresolved. Looked up from germline, CDR1 is MNHEY and CDR2 is SVGAGI. Trimming cost V 4 bases and J 1 base, with 9 bases left between them. The CDR3 sequence is 14 residues long. Written as DNA, the CDR3 is TGTGCCAGCAGTTTGGGTTCTCGCACAGATACGCAGTATTTT. This encodes CASSLGSRTDTQYF.

The V gene is TRBV4-3, the J gene TRBJ2-7; tentative D call: TRBD2 (5 bases). Trimming took 1 base from V and 5 from J, leaving 15 bases between them. Germline V gives CDR1 LGHNA, CDR2 YSLEER. The CDR3 has 15 residues. The CDR3 nucleotides read TGCGCCAGCAGCCAAGGAACTGCCTCGGGAAACGAGCAGTACTTC. Translated, it gives CASSQGTASGNEQYF.

This clonotype appeared many times. The chain combines TRBV27 with TRBJ1-5; D ambiguous. The CDR3 sequence is 16 residues long. Germline loops: CDR1 MNHEY, CDR2 SMNVEV (reference sequence). V was cut by 1 base and J by 6 bases, with 16 bases left in between. The CDR3 spells CASSLYFGEIGQPQHF. In nucleotides, the CDR3 is TGTGCCAGCAGTTTATATTTTGGGGAAATCGGTCAGCCCCAGCATTTT.

The sample holds a few counts of this clonotype. The V and J genes are TRBV27 and TRBJ2-7, with D tentatively TRBD2 (6 bases). Trimming pared 3 bases from V and 7 bases from J, leaving 16 bases between. This CDR3 has 14 residues. Germline V gives CDR1 MNHEY, CDR2 SMNVEV (reference sequence). The CDR3 loop reads CASSFLGPAGEQYF. The CDR3 region has the DNA TGTGCCAGCAGTTTCCTTGGACCTGCGGGAGAGCAGTACTTC.

This clonotype showed up just a few times. The CDR3 DNA is TGTGCCAGTACCGCCCGGGGGCCCGGAGAGACCCAGTACTTC. This encodes CASTARGPGETQYF. This chain joins TRBV7-9 and TRBJ2-5; tentatively, D is TRBD1 or TRBD2 (6 bases each). The CDR3 has 14 residues. Trimming pared 9 bases from V and 4 bases from J, leaving 18 bases between. The germline V gene has CDR1 SEHNR and CDR2 FQNEAQ (reference sequence).